One and the same sample provided the 3 T cell receptor beta chains below, sequenced in a study of siplizumab effects on memory and regulatory T cells. Clones were sequenced by immunoSEQ multiplex PCR, and TCRdb holds only the in-frame ones, with some missing. The sample lists around 65,000 clones; roughly 78% were seen once. The sequenced sample was memory CD4+ T cells sorted from blood. The receptors stem from a human donor in good health.

The V call is TRBV28, the J call TRBJ2-5, with 8 bases aligning to TRBD1. The ends lost 7 bases at V and 6 bases at J; junction bases unmatched: 13. This CDR3 spans 15 amino acids. CDR1 is MDHEN, CDR2 SYDVKM, per germline. The CDR3 protein is CASTDRGQGGQTQYF. DNA for the CDR3: TGTGCCAGCACCGACAGGGGACAAGGAGGCCAGACCCAGTACTTC.

This chain connects TRBV11-3 to TRBJ2-7, with 7 bases matching TRBD1. The ends lost 2 bases at V and 0 bases at J; junction bases unmatched: 4. In germline, CDR1 is SGHNT, CDR2 YENEEA. This CDR3 contains 15 residues. The CDR3 DNA reads as TGTGCCAGCAGCTTAAGCGGACAGGTCTCCTACGAGCAGTACTTC. It translates to CASSLSGQVSYEQYF.

Worth noting for this clone: Within the sample, other DNA sequences also encode this same CDR3. The chain links TRBV9 to TRBJ2-1; TRBD2 agrees at 7 bases. Germline lookup yields CDR1 SGDLS and CDR2 YYNGEE. The ends lost 2 bases at V and 4 bases at J; junction bases unmatched: 6. The CDR3 is 15 residues long. CDR3 coding DNA: TGTGCCAGCAGCGTCGGGGGGAGGAGTTACAATGAGCAGTTCTTC. Translating it yields CASSVGGRSYNEQFF. Variable domain in full (rest from reference TRBV9 and TRBJ2-1): DSGVTQTPKHLITATGQRVTLRCSPRSGDLSVYWYQQSLDQGLQFLIQYYNGEERAKGNILERFSAQQFPDLHSELNLSSLELGDSALYFCASSVGGRSYNEQFFGPGTRLTVL.